Below, 10 T cell receptor beta chains from the same sample are listed, as sequenced in a study of T cells after yellow fever vaccination. TCRdb re-called the 5' RACE reads with MiXCR, one entry per CDR3 protein. The sample shows 550,000 or so distinct CDR3 sequences, less than 20% of them seen only once. The sample in question was PBMCs, obtained 15 days after the yellow fever booster vaccination. Receptors were obtained from a man aged 25-45 years who received the YFV17D yellow fever vaccine.

This clonotype has a handful of counts. The chain links TRBV4-2 to TRBJ1-1; D ambiguous. The length of the CDR3 is 14 residues. Germline-derived CDR1 and CDR2 are LGHNA and YNFKEQ. Trimming pared 0 bases from V and 10 bases from J, leaving 15 bases between. CDR3 region: CASSQDLTLGRAFF. The CDR3 DNA is TGTGCCAGCAGCCAAGATCTAACCCTCGGGAGAGCTTTCTTT.

The chain carries TRBV29-1 and TRBJ2-7; D ambiguous. The germline gives CDR1 SQVTM, CDR2 ANQGSEA. The CDR3 contains 11 residues. V lost 5 bases and J 6 bases, leaving 11 bases between the germline ends. CDR3 sequence: CSVYGEAEQYF. Written as DNA, the CDR3 is TGCAGCGTTTATGGCGAAGCCGAGCAGTACTTC.

This clonotype has more than one count but fewer than ten. The rearrangement uses TRBV12-3 or TRBV12-4 and TRBJ2-7; D not certain. The germline V and J ends were trimmed by 5 bases and 3 bases, with 14 bases remaining between them. The CDR3 loop spans 14 amino acids. DNA of the CDR3: TGTGCCAGCAGTCCAGCTGGACCTAACTACGAGCAGTACTTC. Translating gives CASSPAGPNYEQYF.

In its sample, this clonotype was seen once. The chain recombines TRBV5-1 with TRBJ2-3; 14 bases align to TRBD2. The length of the CDR3 is 18 residues. Germline V CDR1 and CDR2: SGHRS, YFSETQ. J lost 5 bases, V lost 4 bases, and 12 bases had no gene match. The CDR3 DNA reads TGCGCCAGCAGCCTTCAAGGGACTAGCGGGAGCGGCCAAGATACGCAGTATTTT. This sequence encodes CASSLQGTSGSGQDTQYF.

The chain uses TRBV5-1 and TRBJ2-7; 12 bases align to TRBD2. The CDR3 sequence is 18 residues long. V lost 0 bases, J lost 2 bases, and 9 bases stayed unmatched. The germline V gene encodes CDR1 SGHRS and CDR2 YFSETQ. CDR3 protein: CASSLAPTSGGLTYEQYF. The CDR3 nucleotides are TGCGCCAGCAGCTTGGCCCCGACTAGCGGGGGCCTAACCTACGAGCAGTACTTC.

This clonotype was observed a few times. The chain uses TRBV24-1 and TRBJ2-7, with 8 nucleotides matching TRBD2. CDR1 and CDR2 from the germline V gene are KGHDR and SFDVKD. The ends lost 4 bases at V and 4 bases at J; junction bases unmatched: 11. The CDR3 contains 16 residues. Written as DNA, the CDR3 is TGTGCCACCAGTGACCCCCGGGGCGGGAGGCGTTACGAGCAGTACTTC. The encoded protein is CATSDPRGGRRYEQYF.

With regard to this clonotype: A read error may account for a junction end that differs from germline. The chain carries TRBV20-1 and TRBJ2-1; 16 bases map to TRBD2. The CDR3 runs to 17 residues. Germline values: CDR1 DFQATT, CDR2 SNEGSKA (reference sequence). The CDR3 nucleotides read TGCAGTGCCCTCCCCATCGGGACTAGCGGGAGGGCCACCACGGAGGTCTTC. This encodes CSALPIGTSGRATTEVF.

The chain links TRBV20-1 to TRBJ2-1, with D perhaps given as TRBD1 or TRBD2 (6 bases each). Looked up from germline, CDR1 is DFQATT and CDR2 is SNEGSKA (reference sequence). The V gene lost 3 bases and the J gene lost 0 bases, with 12 bases spanning the gap. The CDR3 length is 15 residues. The CDR3 protein is CSASGGLGSYNEQFF. The CDR3 nucleotides are TGCAGTGCTAGTGGGGGGCTAGGCTCCTACAATGAGCAGTTCTTC.

This clonotype was picked up a small number of times. V gene TRBV20-1 combines with J gene TRBJ2-3, with no clear D. V lost 4 bases and J lost 5, with 7 bases in between. CDR3 length: 11 amino acids. Germline V gives CDR1 DFQATT, CDR2 SNEGSKA (reference sequence). This CDR3 is CSATTRDTQYF. The CDR3 DNA reads as TGCAGTGCTACGACCCGAGATACGCAGTATTTT.

This clonotype was seen just once. The gene calls are TRBV29-1 and TRBJ2-2; maybe TRBD2 (5 bases). Germline CDR1 SQVTM, CDR2 ANQGSEA. This CDR3 is built from 13 residues. The germline V and J ends were trimmed by 5 bases and 1 base, with 8 bases remaining between them. As DNA, the CDR3 is TGCAGCGTTCAACGGGAGAACACCGGGGAGCTGTTTTTT. It encodes CSVQRENTGELFF.